The clone carrying this TCR beta chain was counted a single time. The V end lost 4 bases, the J end lost 2 bases, and 23 bases lay between the germline ends. The germline V gene has CDR1 SGHAT and CDR2 FQDESV (reference sequence). This CDR3 spans 18 amino acids. This record belongs to a study of T cells after yellow fever vaccination. TCRdb analysed the 5' RACE reads with MiXCR anew, one entry per CDR3 protein. The sample consists of 200,000 to 250,000 distinct CDR3 sequences, about 7% of them appearing once. The input for sequencing was CD4+ T cells sorted from PBMCs, taken 15 days after the yellow fever booster vaccination. The rearrangement links TRBV11-1 to TRBJ1-2; D is unclear. This receptor was taken from a man aged 30-40 years who received the YFV17D yellow fever vaccine. The CDR3 here is CASSSVFDPGGPNYGYTF. The DNA of the CDR3 is TGTGCCAGCAGCTCCGTGTTCGATCCGGGCGGCCCGAACTATGGCTACACCTTC. The variable domain in full, with the rest retrieved from reference TRBV11-1 and TRBJ1-2, is EAEVAQSPRYKITEKSQAVAFWCDPISGHATLYWYRQILGQGPELLVQFQDESVVDDSQLPKDRFSAERLKGVDSTLKIQPAELGDSAMYLCASSSVFDPGGPNYGYTFGSGTRLTVV.